The sequence of this TCR beta chain was determined in a study of blood T cell repertoires in COVID-19. Study information: Some COVID-19 samples were acute and others convalescent; all came from the United States, Italy and Spain. From T cells, B-cell-depleted T cells, or PBMCs came the material, which was cDNA or gDNA.

Per the original data handling: Amplification with reference gene primers provided the estimates of nucleated cell counts. The method was immunoSEQ multiplex PCR; TCRdb's version includes in-frame clones alone and lacks a portion of them. V and J calls and clone size are given by that table; D and trimming were obtained from the DNA. The table lists 210,000 or so clones, 87% of them singletons. The germline V gene encodes CDR1 MNHEY and CDR2 SVGAGI. V shed 4 bases and J shed 0 bases, with 6 bases lying between them. This CDR3 spans 14 amino acids. The V call is TRBV6-5, the J call TRBJ1-4, with D uncertain. The sample taken for sequencing was peripheral blood. The sequence was obtained from a woman aged 18-35 years who had recovered from COVID-19. CDR3 protein: CASSWAATNEKLFF. CDR3 nucleotide sequence: TGTGCCAGCAGTTGGGCAGCAACTAATGAAAAACTGTTTTTT.